This T cell receptor (beta chain) was recovered during a study of T cells of healthy individuals. Each CDR3 protein gets one entry after TCRdb re-called the 5' RACE reads with MiXCR. The table includes 55,000 to 65,000 distinct CDR3 sequences, 16% detected once. The TCR sequence derives from a human donor in good health.

CDR3 DNA: TGTGCCTGGACGTCTCGTGGCAGTTATAGCAATCAGCCCCAGCATTTT. Protein product: CAWTSRGSYSNQPQHF. The rearrangement uses TRBV30 and TRBJ1-5, with D hard to call. Germline CDR1 reads GTSNPN; CDR2 reads SVGIG (reference sequence). This CDR3 is built from 16 residues. V was cut by 4 bases and J by 0 bases, with 16 bases left in between.